The present T cell receptor beta chain was sequenced within a study of control samples from healthy donors and cancer patients. The CDR3 is 19 amino acids. The germline gives CDR1 KGHSH, CDR2 LQKENI. V lost 0 bases and J 0 bases, leaving 18 bases between the germline ends. TCRdb's table, derived via immunoSEQ multiplex PCR, lists solely in-frame clones and lacks some. Of about 50,000 clones listed, around 90% are singletons. Material for sequencing was PBMCs. This TCR derives from a man aged 30 to 39 with colorectal cancer. The V gene is TRBV18, the J gene TRBJ2-1; a possible D gene is TRBD2 (6 bases). CDR3 nucleotide sequence: TGTGCCAGCTCACCACCTTGGGGGGATGCGCCAAGCTCCTACAATGAGCAGTTCTTC. Its translation is CASSPPWGDAPSSYNEQFF.